The entry below gives a single T cell receptor (beta chain) sequence along with its context. Its antigen is unknown. No base-level quality is on record; no much larger clone is a single base apart. Library creation used the immunoSEQ multiplex PCR assay. Entries here come from immuneACCESS through TCRdb and include only in-frame sequences with V and J called. Some clones fail to appear in such tables; in the studies checked, an unresolved V gene covers under half of the shortfall, and the cause of the remainder is unknown. The sample data list roughly 69,000 clones, and more than 75% of these were observed just once. Roughly 1.5% of the sample is held by the ten biggest clonotypes. V is cut by 5 bases and J by 1 base, and the space between the germline ends is 11 bases. Taken from cysteine to phenylalanine, the CDR3 has 15 residues. The read is trimmed to its CDR3 DNA, 45 bases read in frame from base 1. CDR1 is given as MDHEN and CDR2 as SYDVKM, both from the germline V gene.

This specimen belongs to a study of T cell changes during pregnancy in multiple sclerosis (dated by TCRdb to about 2019). About the full investigation: Changes in the T cell repertoire over the course of pregnancy were examined in this study in women with multiple sclerosis.

This TCR was recovered from a female donor with multiple sclerosis, enrolled in a pregnancy study. Recombination joined TRBV28 with TRBJ1-4, with no confident D gene call. The material was peripheral blood, obtained in the third trimester of pregnancy. The CDR3 reads CASSGTPGTNEKLFF. The DNA sequence is TGTGCCAGCAGTGGAACACCGGGAACTAATGAAAAACTGTTTTTT.